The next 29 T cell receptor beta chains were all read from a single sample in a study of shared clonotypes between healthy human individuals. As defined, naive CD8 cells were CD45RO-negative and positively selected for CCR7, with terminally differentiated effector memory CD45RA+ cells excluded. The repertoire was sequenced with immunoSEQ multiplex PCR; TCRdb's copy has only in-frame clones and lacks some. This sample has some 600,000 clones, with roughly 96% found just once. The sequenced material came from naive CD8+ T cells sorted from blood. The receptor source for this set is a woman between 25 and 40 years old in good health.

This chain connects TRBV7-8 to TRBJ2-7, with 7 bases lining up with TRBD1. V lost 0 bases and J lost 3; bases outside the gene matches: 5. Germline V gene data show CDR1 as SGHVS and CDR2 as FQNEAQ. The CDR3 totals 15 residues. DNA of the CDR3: TGTGCCAGCAGCTTAGCAGGGGACAGCTACTACGAGCAGTACTTC. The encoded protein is CASSLAGDSYYEQYF.

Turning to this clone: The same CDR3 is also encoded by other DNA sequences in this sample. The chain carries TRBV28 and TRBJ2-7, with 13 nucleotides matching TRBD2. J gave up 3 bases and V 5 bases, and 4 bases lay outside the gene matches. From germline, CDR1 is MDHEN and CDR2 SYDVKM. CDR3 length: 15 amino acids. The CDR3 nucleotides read TGTGCCAGCAGTACGGGACTAGCGGGAATCTACGAGCAGTACTTC. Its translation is CASSTGLAGIYEQYF.

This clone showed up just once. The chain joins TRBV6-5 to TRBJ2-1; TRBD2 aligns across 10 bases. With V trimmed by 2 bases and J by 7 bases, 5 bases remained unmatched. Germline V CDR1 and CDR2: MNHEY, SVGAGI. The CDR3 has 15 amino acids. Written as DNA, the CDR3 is TGTGCCAGCAGTTACGGAGCGGGAGGGCCAAATGAGCAGTTCTTC. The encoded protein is CASSYGAGGPNEQFF.

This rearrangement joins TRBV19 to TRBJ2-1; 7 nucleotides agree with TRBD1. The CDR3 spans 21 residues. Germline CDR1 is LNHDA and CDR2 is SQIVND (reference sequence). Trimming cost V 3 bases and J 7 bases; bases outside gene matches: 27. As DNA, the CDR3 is TGTGCCAGTAGTATGAGGGTGTCGTTGAAGGGGGCGCGGATTGGGTTTAATGAGCAGTTCTTC. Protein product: CASSMRVSLKGARIGFNEQFF.

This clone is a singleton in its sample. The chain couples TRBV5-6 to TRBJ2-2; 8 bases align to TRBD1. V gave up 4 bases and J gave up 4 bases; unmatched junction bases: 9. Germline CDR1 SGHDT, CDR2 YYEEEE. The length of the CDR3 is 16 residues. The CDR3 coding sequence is TGTGCCAGCAGCCCTGCGACAGGGGTCGTCACCGGGGAGCTGTTTTTT. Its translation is CASSPATGVVTGELFF.

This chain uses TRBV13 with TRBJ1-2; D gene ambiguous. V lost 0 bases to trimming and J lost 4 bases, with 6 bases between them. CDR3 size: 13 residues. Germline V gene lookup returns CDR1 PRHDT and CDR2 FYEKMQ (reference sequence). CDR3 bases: TGTGCCAGCAGCTTAGGGACCTTCTATGGCTACACCTTC. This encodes CASSLGTFYGYTF.

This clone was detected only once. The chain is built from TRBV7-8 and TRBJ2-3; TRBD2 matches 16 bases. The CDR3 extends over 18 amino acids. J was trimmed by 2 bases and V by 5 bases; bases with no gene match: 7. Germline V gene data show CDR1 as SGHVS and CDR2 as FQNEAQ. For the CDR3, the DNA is TGTGCCAGCAGCCAGGGACTAGCGGGAGGGATTAACACAGATACGCAGTATTTT. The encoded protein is CASSQGLAGGINTDTQYF.

CDR3 in DNA: TGTGCCAGCCGGGACAGGGGTGGGGAAAAACTGTTTTTT. This encodes CASRDRGGEKLFF. The chain links TRBV19 to TRBJ1-4; 10 nucleotides match TRBD1. There are 13 residues in the CDR3. Germline CDR1 and CDR2: LNHDA and SQIVND (reference sequence). V lost 9 bases and J lost 8; bases outside the gene matches: 6.

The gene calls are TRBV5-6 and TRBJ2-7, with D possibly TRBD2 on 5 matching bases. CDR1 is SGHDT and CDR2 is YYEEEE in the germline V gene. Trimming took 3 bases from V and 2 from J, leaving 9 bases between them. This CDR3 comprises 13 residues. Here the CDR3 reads CASSSDLAYEQYF. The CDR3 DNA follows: TGTGCCAGCAGCTCGGACTTGGCCTACGAGCAGTACTTC. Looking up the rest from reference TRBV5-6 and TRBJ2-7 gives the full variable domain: DAGVTQSPTHLIKTRGQQVTLRCSPKSGHDTVSWYQQALGQGPQFIFQYYEEEERQRGNFPDRFSGHQFPNYSSELNVNALLLGDSALYLCASSSDLAYEQYFGPGTRLTVT.

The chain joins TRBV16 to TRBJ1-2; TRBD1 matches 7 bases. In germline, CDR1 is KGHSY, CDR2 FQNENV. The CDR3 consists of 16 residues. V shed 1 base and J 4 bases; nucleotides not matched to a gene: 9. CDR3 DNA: TGTGCCAGCAGCCAATTCCCCAAGGGGGCGGGCTATGGCTACACCTTC. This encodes CASSQFPKGAGYGYTF.

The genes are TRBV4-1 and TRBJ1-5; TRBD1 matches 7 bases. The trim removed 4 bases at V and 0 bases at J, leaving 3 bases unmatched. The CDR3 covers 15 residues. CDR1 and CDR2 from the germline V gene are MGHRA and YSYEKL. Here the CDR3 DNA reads TGCGCCAGCAGCCCGACAGGGAGTAGCAATCAGCCCCAGCATTTT. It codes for CASSPTGSSNQPQHF.

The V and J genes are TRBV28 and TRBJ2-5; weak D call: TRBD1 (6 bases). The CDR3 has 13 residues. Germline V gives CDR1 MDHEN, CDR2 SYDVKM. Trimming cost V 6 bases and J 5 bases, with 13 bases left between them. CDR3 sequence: CASSLTGLETQYF. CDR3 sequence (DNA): TGTGCCAGCAGCCTAACAGGGTTGGAGACCCAGTACTTC.

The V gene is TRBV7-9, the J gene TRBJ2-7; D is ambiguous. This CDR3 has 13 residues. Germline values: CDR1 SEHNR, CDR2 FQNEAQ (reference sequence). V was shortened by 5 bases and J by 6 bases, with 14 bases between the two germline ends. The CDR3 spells CASSPPMDPEQYF. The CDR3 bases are TGTGCCAGCAGCCCCCCTATGGACCCCGAGCAGTACTTC. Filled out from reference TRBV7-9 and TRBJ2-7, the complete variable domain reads DTGVSQNPRHKITKRGQNVTFRCDPISEHNRLYWYRQTLGQGPEFLTYFQNEAQLEKSRLLSDRFSAERPKGSFSTLEIQRTEQGDSAMYLCASSPPMDPEQYFGPGTRLTVT.

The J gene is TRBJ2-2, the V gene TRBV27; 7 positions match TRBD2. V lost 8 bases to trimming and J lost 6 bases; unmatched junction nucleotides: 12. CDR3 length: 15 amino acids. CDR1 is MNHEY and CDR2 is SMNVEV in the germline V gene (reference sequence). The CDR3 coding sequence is TGTGCCAGCTGGGAGGGCCCGCGTGGGGCCGGGGAGCTGTTTTTT. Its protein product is CASWEGPRGAGELFF.

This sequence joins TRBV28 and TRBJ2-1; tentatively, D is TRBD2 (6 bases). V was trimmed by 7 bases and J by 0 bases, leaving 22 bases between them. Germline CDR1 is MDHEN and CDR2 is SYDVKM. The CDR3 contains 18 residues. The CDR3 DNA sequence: TGTGCCAGCACCTTCGCCGCCCGCGGGGAAGGCTCCTACAATGAGCAGTTCTTC. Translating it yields CASTFAARGEGSYNEQFF.

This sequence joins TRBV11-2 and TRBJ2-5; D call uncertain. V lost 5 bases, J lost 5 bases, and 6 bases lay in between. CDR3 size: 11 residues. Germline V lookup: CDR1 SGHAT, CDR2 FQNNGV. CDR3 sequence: CASSHGETQYF. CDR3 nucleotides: TGTGCCAGCAGCCATGGCGAGACCCAGTACTTC. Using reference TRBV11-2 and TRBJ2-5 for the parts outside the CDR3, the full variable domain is EAGVAQSPRYKIIEKRQSVAFWCNPISGHATLYWYQQILGQGPKLLIQFQNNGVVDDSQLPKDRFSAERLKGVDSTLKIQPAKLEDSAVYLCASSHGETQYFGPGTRLLVL.

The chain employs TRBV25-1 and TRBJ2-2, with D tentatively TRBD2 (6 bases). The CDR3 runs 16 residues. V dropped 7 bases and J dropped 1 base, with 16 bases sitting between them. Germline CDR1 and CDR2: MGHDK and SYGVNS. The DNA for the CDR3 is TGTGCCAGCACCCCTCCTGTAGCGGAGAACACCGGGGAGCTGTTTTTT. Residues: CASTPPVAENTGELFF.

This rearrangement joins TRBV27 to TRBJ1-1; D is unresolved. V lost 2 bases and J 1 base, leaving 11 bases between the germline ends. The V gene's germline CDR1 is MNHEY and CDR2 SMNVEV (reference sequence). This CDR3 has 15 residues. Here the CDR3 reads CASSLGNWENTEAFF. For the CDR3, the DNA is TGTGCCAGCAGTTTAGGTAACTGGGAGAACACTGAAGCTTTCTTT.

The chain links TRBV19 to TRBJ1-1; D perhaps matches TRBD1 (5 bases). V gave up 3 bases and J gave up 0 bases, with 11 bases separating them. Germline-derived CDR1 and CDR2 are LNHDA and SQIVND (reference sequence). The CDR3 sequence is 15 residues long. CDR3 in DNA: TGTGCCAGTAGTATTTGGGGCCAGATGAACACTGAAGCTTTCTTT. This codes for CASSIWGQMNTEAFF.

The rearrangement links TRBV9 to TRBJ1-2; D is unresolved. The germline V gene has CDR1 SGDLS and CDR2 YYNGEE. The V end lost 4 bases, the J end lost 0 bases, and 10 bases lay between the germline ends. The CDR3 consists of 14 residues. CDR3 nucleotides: TGTGCCAGCAGCCTCGCAGGCTCTAACTATGGCTACACCTTC. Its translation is CASSLAGSNYGYTF.

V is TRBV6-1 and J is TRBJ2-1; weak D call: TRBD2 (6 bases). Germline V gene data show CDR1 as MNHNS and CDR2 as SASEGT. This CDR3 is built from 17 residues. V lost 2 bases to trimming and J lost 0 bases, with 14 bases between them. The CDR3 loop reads CASSEKSGLSSYNEQFF. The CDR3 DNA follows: TGTGCCAGCAGTGAAAAGAGCGGGCTGAGCTCCTACAATGAGCAGTTCTTC.

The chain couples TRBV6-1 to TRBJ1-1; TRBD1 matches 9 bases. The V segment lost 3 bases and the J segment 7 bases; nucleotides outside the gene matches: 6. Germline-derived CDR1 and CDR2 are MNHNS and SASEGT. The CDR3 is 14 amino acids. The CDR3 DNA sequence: TGTGCCAGCAGTGACACAGGGGGCATTGTTGAAGCTTTCTTT. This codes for CASSDTGGIVEAFF.

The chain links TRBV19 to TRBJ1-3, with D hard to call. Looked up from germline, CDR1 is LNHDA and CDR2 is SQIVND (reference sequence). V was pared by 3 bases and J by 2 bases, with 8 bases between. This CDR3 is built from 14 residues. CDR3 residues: CASSIGVTGNTIYF. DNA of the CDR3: TGTGCCAGTAGTATTGGAGTGACTGGAAACACCATATATTTT.

DNA for the CDR3: TGTGCCAGCAGCCCGGGGCTAGCGGAGTCCCAAGAGACCCAGTACTTC. Translating it yields CASSPGLAESQETQYF. The V gene is TRBV7-9, the J gene TRBJ2-5; 7 bases fit TRBD2. CDR3 length equals 16 residues. CDR1 and CDR2 (germline): SEHNR, FQNEAQ (reference sequence). After removal of 5 bases from V and 1 base from J, the junction contained 10 bases not matched to a gene.

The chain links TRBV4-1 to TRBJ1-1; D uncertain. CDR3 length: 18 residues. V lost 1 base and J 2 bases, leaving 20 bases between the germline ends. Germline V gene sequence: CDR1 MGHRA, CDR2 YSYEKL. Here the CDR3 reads CASSQVSGIPAENTEAFF. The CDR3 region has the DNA TGCGCCAGCAGCCAAGTCTCTGGTATACCGGCTGAAAACACTGAAGCTTTCTTT.

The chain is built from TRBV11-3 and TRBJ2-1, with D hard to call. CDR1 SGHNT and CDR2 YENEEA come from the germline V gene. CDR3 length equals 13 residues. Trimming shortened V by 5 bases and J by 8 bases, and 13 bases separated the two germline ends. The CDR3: CASSPSELDEQFF. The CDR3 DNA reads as TGTGCCAGCAGCCCTTCGGAGCTGGATGAGCAGTTCTTC.

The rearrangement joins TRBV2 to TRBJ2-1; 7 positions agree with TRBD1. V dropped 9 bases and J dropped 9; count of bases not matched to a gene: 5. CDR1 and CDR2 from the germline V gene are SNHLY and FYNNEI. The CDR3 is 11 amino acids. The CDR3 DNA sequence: TGTGCCAGTGACAGGGATGGTGAGCAGTTCTTC. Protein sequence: CASDRDGEQFF.

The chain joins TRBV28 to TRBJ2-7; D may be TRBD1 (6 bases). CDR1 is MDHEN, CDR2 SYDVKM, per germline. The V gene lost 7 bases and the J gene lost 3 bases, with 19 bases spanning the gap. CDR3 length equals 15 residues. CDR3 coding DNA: TGTGCCAGCAAAAGCGTCAGGGGCGATTTCTACGAGCAGTACTTC. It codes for CASKSVRGDFYEQYF.

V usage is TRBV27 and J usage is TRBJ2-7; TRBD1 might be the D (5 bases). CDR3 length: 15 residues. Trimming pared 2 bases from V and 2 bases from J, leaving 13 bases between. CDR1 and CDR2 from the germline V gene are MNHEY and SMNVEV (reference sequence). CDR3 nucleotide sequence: TGTGCCAGCAGTTTAGAGATAGGGGCCACCTACGAGCAGTACTTC. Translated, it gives CASSLEIGATYEQYF.